A single sample is the source of the 8 T cell receptor beta chains below, sequenced in a study of shared clonotypes between healthy human individuals. Assay used: immunoSEQ multiplex PCR; TCRdb lists only in-frame clones, some missing. The repertoire holds roughly 2,000,000 clones, about 95% seen once, with 1% to 1.5% in the top ten. Positively selected for CCR7, the CD45RO-negative cells used as naive CD8 cells excluded terminally differentiated effector memory CD45RA+ cells. Sequenced input: naive CD8+ T cells sorted from blood. The receptors were gathered from a man between 18 and 29 years old in good health.

V and J are TRBV15 and TRBJ2-5; D is ambiguous. The CDR3 has 13 residues. Trimming removed 8 bases from V and 5 bases from J, with 15 bases in between. In germline, CDR1 is LNHNV, CDR2 YYDKDF (reference sequence). CDR3 DNA sequence: TGTGCCACCGGGGAAAGGGCAAGGGAGACCCAGTACTTC. It specifies CATGERARETQYF. The full variable domain, in which reference TRBV15 and TRBJ2-5 provide the parts outside the CDR3, is DAMVIQNPRYQVTQFGKPVTLSCSQTLNHNVMYWYQQKSSQAPKLLFHYYDKDFNNEADTPDNFQSRRPNTSFCFLDIRSPGLGDTAMYLCATGERARETQYFGPGTRLLVL.

This clone has only one observation. The chain employs TRBV6-6 and TRBJ2-7; D is unresolved. V lost 2 bases and J 5 bases, leaving 7 bases between the germline ends. Germline CDR1 reads MNHNY; CDR2 reads SVGAGI (reference sequence). The CDR3 runs to 12 residues. CDR3 DNA sequence: TGTGCCAGCAGTTACACTGTCCACGAGCAGTACTTC. Protein product: CASSYTVHEQYF.

The chain links TRBV2 to TRBJ1-6, with 7 positions matching TRBD1. CDR1 and CDR2 (germline): SNHLY, FYNNEI. CDR3 length equals 16 residues. The trim removed 6 bases at V and 8 bases at J, leaving 13 bases unmatched. CDR3 sequence reads: CASRENDRDPDSPLHF. CDR3 in DNA: TGTGCCAGCAGGGAAAACGACAGGGATCCAGATTCACCCCTCCACTTT.

V and J are TRBV10-2 and TRBJ2-7; tentative D call: TRBD2 (5 bases). The CDR3 is 12 residues long. The germline gives CDR1 WSHSY, CDR2 SAAADI. Trimming took off 8 bases at V and 4 bases at J, with 12 bases between the two ends. CDR3 loop: CASLGKVYEQYF. Written as DNA, the CDR3 is TGCGCCAGCCTCGGGAAAGTATACGAGCAGTACTTC.

The chain couples TRBV5-6 to TRBJ2-1; D gene uncertain. The V gene's germline CDR1 is SGHDT and CDR2 YYEEEE. V was shortened by 6 bases and J by 7 bases, with 14 bases between the two germline ends. The CDR3 sequence is 13 residues long. CDR3 residues: CASTKDLNNEQFF. CDR3 DNA sequence: TGTGCCAGCACCAAGGATCTCAATAATGAGCAGTTCTTC.

The gene calls are TRBV28 and TRBJ2-7; tentatively, D is TRBD1 or TRBD2 (5 bases each). The CDR3 runs 13 residues. Trimming removed 4 bases from V and 6 bases from J, with 13 bases in between. Germline V gene lookup returns CDR1 MDHEN and CDR2 SYDVKM. The CDR3 here is CASSSPVGTEQYF. The CDR3 bases are TGTGCCAGCAGTTCCCCAGTGGGGACCGAGCAGTACTTC. The entire variable domain, with the rest obtained from reference TRBV28 and TRBJ2-7, is as follows: DVKVTQSSRYLVKRTGEKVFLECVQDMDHENMFWYRQDPGLGLRLIYFSYDVKMKEKGDIPEGYSVSREKKERFSLILESASTNQTSMYLCASSSPVGTEQYFGPGTRLTVT.

About this clone itself: Other DNA sequences in the same sample also yield this CDR3. This chain uses TRBV7-9 with TRBJ2-1; perhaps TRBD2 as D (5 bases). The CDR3 is 14 amino acids. The V gene lost 5 bases and the J gene lost 4 bases, with 12 bases spanning the gap. Per germline, CDR1 SEHNR and CDR2 FQNEAQ (reference sequence). CDR3 region: CASSPWTEYNEQFF. CDR3 DNA sequence: TGTGCCAGCAGCCCATGGACTGAGTACAATGAGCAGTTCTTC.

The chain employs TRBV9 and TRBJ2-7; D is uncertain. CDR1 is SGDLS and CDR2 is YYNGEE in the germline V gene. The CDR3 length is 15 residues. V dropped 4 bases and J dropped 0 bases, with 14 bases sitting between them. DNA for the CDR3: TGTGCCAGCAGCTCGACCGCCCACAGCTCCTACGAGCAGTACTTC. It yields the protein CASSSTAHSSYEQYF.